This T cell receptor (beta chain) was observed in a study of blood T cell repertoires in COVID-19. Study overall: The samples span acute and convalescent COVID-19 from the United States, Italy and Spain. PBMCs, B-cell-depleted T cells, or T cells provided the cDNA or gDNA that made up the material.

CDR3 size: 12 residues. Trimming removed 4 bases from V and 9 bases from J; junction bases left unmatched: 4. CDR1 SGHNT and CDR2 YYREEE come from the germline V gene (reference sequence). Source study methods: Using reference gene primer amplification, nucleated cell counts were estimated. Sequenced by immunoSEQ multiplex PCR; TCRdb stores in-frame clones only, minus some. The V and J calls and clone size are taken from that table; D and trimming were inferred from the DNA. In the table there are 68,000 or so clones, about 85% of which are singletons. Enrolled during active infection, Seattle patients were then followed longitudinally.

Sequenced: peripheral blood. This sequence was found in a woman between 50 and 59 years old with COVID-19, enrolled during active disease. This chain joins TRBV5-4 and TRBJ1-5; 7 positions agree with TRBD1. The CDR3 sequence is CASSNSGGPQHF. The CDR3 region has the DNA TGTGCCAGCAGCAACTCAGGGGGGCCCCAGCATTTT.